This T cell receptor (beta chain) is drawn from a study of vaccination and CD4 T cells after COVID-19. A note on this clonotype: Its antigen remains unidentified.

Treatment meaning: approximately nine-day PBMC culture with coronavirus spike peptide pools or control peptides (ViraFEST assay). V was shortened by 8 bases and J by 7 bases, with 14 bases between the two germline ends. Germline-derived CDR1 and CDR2 are DFQATT and SNEGSKA (reference sequence). This CDR3 comprises 11 residues. With the Oncomine TCR Beta short-read assay, DNA from cultured CD4+ T cells was sequenced. TCRdb re-called the PCR reads with MiXCR, one entry per CDR3 protein. The table has around 6,800 distinct CDR3 sequences, 74% seen once. Sequenced: CD4+ T cells from blood, cultured in vitro. This chain connects TRBV20-1 to TRBJ2-5, with D possibly being TRBD2 (5 bases). This clonotype was sampled from a human donor who had recovered from COVID-19. As DNA, the CDR3 is TGCAGTTCCCCATTCCGGGGGACCCAGTACTTC. Translating gives CSSPFRGTQYF.